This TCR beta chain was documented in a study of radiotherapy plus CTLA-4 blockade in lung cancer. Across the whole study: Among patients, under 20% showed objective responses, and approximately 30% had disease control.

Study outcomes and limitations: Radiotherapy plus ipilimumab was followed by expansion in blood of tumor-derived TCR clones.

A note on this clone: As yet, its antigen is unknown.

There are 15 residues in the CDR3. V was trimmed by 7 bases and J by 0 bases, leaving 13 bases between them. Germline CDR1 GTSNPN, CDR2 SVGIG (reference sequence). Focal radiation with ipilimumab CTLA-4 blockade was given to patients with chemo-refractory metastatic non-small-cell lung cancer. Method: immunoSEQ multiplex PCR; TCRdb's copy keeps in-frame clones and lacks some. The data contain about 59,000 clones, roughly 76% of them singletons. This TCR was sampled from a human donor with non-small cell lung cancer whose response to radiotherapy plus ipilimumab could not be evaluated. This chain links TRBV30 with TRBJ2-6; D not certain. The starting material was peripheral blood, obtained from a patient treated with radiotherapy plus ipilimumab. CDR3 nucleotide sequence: TGTGCCTTCTCCCCCTTTTACTCTGGGGCCAACGTCCTGACTTTC. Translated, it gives CAFSPFYSGANVLTF.